This paragraph covers one TCR beta chain sequence. This sample stems from a study of blood T cell repertoires in COVID-19. Across the study: There were acute and convalescent COVID-19 samples, and they came from the United States, Italy and Spain. PBMCs, B-cell-depleted T cells, or T cells were the source of the cDNA or gDNA that made up the material.

Per the study methods: Scientists estimated how many nucleated cells there were by amplifying reference gene primers. Assay: immunoSEQ multiplex PCR; the TCRdb copy retains only in-frame clones and omits some. The V and J calls and clone size were taken over from that table, and D and trimming were inferred from the DNA. The top ten hold roughly 30% of the sample, which has over 110,000 clones, about 91% seen once. The J segment lost 1 base and the V segment lost 7 bases, leaving 6 bases of the junction unmatched. Germline CDR1 is SGHTA and CDR2 is FQGNSA. The CDR3 is made up of 15 amino acids. The receptor was derived from a human donor in a cohort sampled during active COVID-19. This chain joins TRBV7-2 and TRBJ2-1; 8 nucleotides match TRBD2. The sample was peripheral blood. CDR3 region: CASIPPGGSYNEQFF. In DNA form, the CDR3 reads TGTGCCAGCATCCCACCGGGGGGGTCCTACAATGAGCAGTTCTTC.